Below are 6 T cell receptor beta chains sequenced from a single sample in a study of blood T cell repertoires in COVID-19. Method: immunoSEQ multiplex PCR; TCRdb's copy keeps in-frame clones and lacks some. This table holds some 46,000 clones, roughly 87% found once. Sequenced sample: peripheral blood. The receptors originated from a man aged 60-69 years with active COVID-19.

The chain employs TRBV5-1 and TRBJ2-6, with TRBD1 matching 7 bases. Germline trimming cut 0 bases from V and 0 bases from J; bases unmatched to any gene: 9. The germline V gene encodes CDR1 SGHRS and CDR2 YFSETQ. This CDR3 has 19 amino acids. The CDR3 reads CASSLDALGQASGANVLTF. The DNA for the CDR3 is TGCGCCAGCAGCTTGGACGCCCTCGGACAGGCCTCTGGGGCCAACGTCCTGACTTTC.

Worth noting for this clone: One end of the junction fails to match germline, which may point to a read error. The V and J genes are TRBV7-2 and TRBJ2-2; 8 nucleotides line up with TRBD2. The CDR3 has 17 amino acids. The germline V gene encodes CDR1 SGHTA and CDR2 FQGNSA. This chain's CDR3 is CASSLASAGADTGELFF. The DNA for the CDR3 is TGTGCCAGCAGCCTAGCTTCAGCGGGGGCGGACACCGGGGAGCTGTTTTTT.

The chain links TRBV5-4 to TRBJ2-3; D gene unclear. CDR1 SGHNT and CDR2 YYREEE come from the germline V gene (reference sequence). This CDR3 spans 13 amino acids. V was shortened by 4 bases and J by 4 bases, with 10 bases between the two germline ends. The DNA for the CDR3 is TGTGCCAGCAGCCCCCAAGCGTCAGATACGCAGTATTTT. Its protein product is CASSPQASDTQYF.

The chain is built from TRBV28 and TRBJ2-5; 8 positions agree with TRBD2. V was pared by 2 bases and J by 5 bases, with 10 bases of the junction left unmatched. This CDR3 region has 16 residues. CDR1 is MDHEN, CDR2 SYDVKM, per germline. The CDR3 loop reads CASSLTRIAGRETQYF. The CDR3 nucleotides are TGTGCCAGCAGTTTAACGCGGATAGCGGGGAGGGAGACCCAGTACTTC. Full variable domain (missing parts from reference TRBV28 and TRBJ2-5): DVKVTQSSRYLVKRTGEKVFLECVQDMDHENMFWYRQDPGLGLRLIYFSYDVKMKEKGDIPEGYSVSREKKERFSLILESASTNQTSMYLCASSLTRIAGRETQYFGPGTRLLVL.

The gene calls are TRBV7-9 and TRBJ2-3; D ambiguous. CDR1 is SEHNR and CDR2 is FQNEAQ in the germline V gene (reference sequence). The V end lost 5 bases, the J end lost 7 bases, and 16 bases lay between the germline ends. CDR3 length: 14 amino acids. CDR3 nucleotides: TGTGCCAGCAGCAGCCGCGAGACAATTAATACGCAGTATTTT. This codes for CASSSRETINTQYF.

The chain carries TRBV18 and TRBJ2-7; TRBD2 matches 10 bases. The CDR3 sequence is 17 residues long. Germline V lookup: CDR1 KGHSH, CDR2 LQKENI. Trimming at V came to 3 bases and at J to 0 bases, leaving 8 bases not matched to a gene. The CDR3 reads CASSPLEREGPSYEQYF. The CDR3 DNA sequence: TGTGCCAGCTCACCCCTCGAGCGGGAGGGCCCCTCCTACGAGCAGTACTTC.